The T cell receptor beta chain under discussion was sequenced for a study of Graves' ophthalmopathy and Graves' hyperthyroidism. Amplified TCR beta CDR3 regions were obtained using RNA transcripts as template. HTBI-primed RT-PCR formed the first round, and a multiplex PCR formed the second. Via MiXCR, TCRdb re-called the multiplex PCR reads, giving one row per CDR3 protein. The table shows 150,000 to 200,000 distinct CDR3 sequences, with roughly two fifths occurring only once. CDR3 length: 13 residues. Looked up from germline, CDR1 is SGHTA and CDR2 is FQGTGA. The V gene lost 5 bases and the J gene lost 5 bases, with 12 bases spanning the gap.

The chain uses TRBV7-3 and TRBJ1-1, with no clear D. This TCR was sampled from a man aged 25-45 years with Graves' ophthalmopathy. The source material was peripheral blood. In nucleotides, the CDR3 is TGTGCCAGCAGCACCGTGGGTGGAACTGAAGCTTTCTTT. Its translation is CASSTVGGTEAFF.